These 10 T cell receptor beta chains were sequenced from one sample in a study of CD8 T cells in ankylosing spondylitis. TCRdb independently ran MiXCR on the 5' RACE reads; one entry per CDR3 protein. The sample shows about 24,000 distinct CDR3 sequences, 10% to 15% of them seen only once. Sequencing was done on a sample of blood. These receptors originate from a male donor with ankylosing spondylitis or in good health (not recorded which).

This clonotype was observed at least ten times. The V gene is TRBV7-9, the J gene TRBJ2-1; D not resolved. Germline V gives CDR1 SEHNR, CDR2 FQNEAQ (reference sequence). CDR3 length equals 11 residues. V lost 4 bases to trimming and J lost 12 bases, with 10 bases between them. The CDR3 protein is CASSSSDPQFF. CDR3 DNA sequence: TGTGCCAGCAGCTCTTCGGATCCGCAGTTCTTC.

The table lists this clonotype with many counts. The chain combines TRBV24-1 with TRBJ2-1; TRBD1 agrees at 7 bases. The trim removed 4 bases at V and 6 bases at J, leaving 5 bases unmatched. The CDR3 consists of 14 residues. The germline V gene encodes CDR1 KGHDR and CDR2 SFDVKD. In DNA, the CDR3 is TGTGCCACCAGTGAGTACCGGGACAGCAATGAGCAGTTCTTC. This sequence encodes CATSEYRDSNEQFF.

This clonotype was found a few times. DNA for the CDR3: TGCAGCGTTCATCTAGCGGGGTCCGGCGAGCAGTACGTC. This codes for CSVHLAGSGEQYV. The rearrangement links TRBV29-1 to TRBJ2-7; 9 bases match TRBD2. V shed 5 bases and J 6 bases; nucleotides not matched to a gene: 8. The CDR3 contains 13 residues. The germline CDR1 and CDR2 sequences are SQVTM and ANQGSEA.

The gene calls are TRBV12-3 or TRBV12-4 and TRBJ2-7, with 8 nucleotides matching TRBD2. The CDR3 contains 14 residues. V shed 5 bases, J shed 3 bases, and the junction held 6 bases outside the gene matches. In DNA, the CDR3 is TGTGCCAGCAGTGCCACGGGGGGGCTCTACGAGCAGTACGTC. It yields the protein CASSATGGLYEQYV.

This clonotype was seen a few times. V and J are TRBV20-1 and TRBJ2-4; 8 bases match TRBD2. The CDR3 totals 15 residues. The V gene end was trimmed by 1 base and the J gene end by 6 bases; junction bases not matched to a gene: 8. CDR1 is DFQATT and CDR2 is SNEGSKA in the germline V gene (reference sequence). The CDR3, as DNA: TGCAGTGCTAGAGTCCCGGGAGGGCCTGGAAACATTCAGTACTTC. This codes for CSARVPGGPGNIQYF.

This clonotype was counted a few times. This sequence joins TRBV7-3 and TRBJ2-2; D unresolved. CDR1 and CDR2 from the germline V gene are SGHTA and FQGTGA. V gave up 5 bases and J gave up 3 bases, with 4 bases separating them. CDR3 length: 12 amino acids. The chain's CDR3 is CASSRDTGELFF. CDR3 nucleotides: TGTGCCAGCAGCCGGGACACCGGGGAGCTGTTTTTT.

This clonotype was seen ten or more times. The chain uses TRBV7-2 and TRBJ2-3, with TRBD2 identical over 8 bases. Per germline, CDR1 SGHTA and CDR2 FQGNSA. V lost 5 bases, J lost 4 bases, and 5 bases stayed unmatched. This CDR3 spans 14 amino acids. The CDR3 sequence is CASSRRGGADTQYF. CDR3 bases: TGTGCCAGCAGCCGACGGGGGGGCGCAGATACGCAGTATTTT.

This clonotype turned up a few times. The V call is TRBV7-6, the J call TRBJ2-7; D is uncertain. The CDR3 runs 13 residues. V gave up 1 base and J gave up 2 bases, with 6 bases separating them. From germline, CDR1 is SGHVS and CDR2 FNYEAQ. CDR3 sequence reads: CASSLGATYEQYV. The DNA for the CDR3 is TGTGCCAGCAGCTTAGGGGCAACCTACGAGCAGTACGTC.

The chain combines TRBV5-5 with TRBJ2-5; D not resolved. The germline V and J ends were trimmed by 4 bases and 6 bases, with 13 bases remaining between them. Germline values: CDR1 SGHKS, CDR2 YYEKEE (reference sequence). The CDR3 extends over 13 amino acids. The CDR3 reads CASSTLLQQTQYF. The CDR3 DNA sequence: TGTGCCAGCAGCACGCTACTACAGCAGACCCAGTACTTC.

This clonotype occurred many times. The chain employs TRBV7-8 and TRBJ2-2, with D maybe TRBD2 (5 bases). Germline V gene sequence: CDR1 SGHVS, CDR2 FQNEAQ. The CDR3 spans 15 residues. Trimming cost V 1 base and J 6 bases, with 12 bases left between them. The CDR3: CASSLDLAWAGELFF. The CDR3 nucleotides read TGTGCCAGCAGCTTAGATCTAGCTTGGGCCGGGGAGCTGTTTTTT.